A single sample gave rise to the 28 T cell receptor beta chains below, sequenced in a study of blood T cell repertoires in COVID-19 (dated by TCRdb to 2018 to 2021). Library preparation was by the immunoSEQ multiplex PCR assay. The source is immuneACCESS, and TCRdb retained only in-frame sequences with V and J called. Part of the clones is not carried over; for the studies checked, unresolved V genes explain less than half of this, and the remainder is unexplained. This sample gives under 200,000 clones in total; under 85% of them show up just once. The top ten clones comprise about 3% of the sample. What was sequenced was peripheral blood. The origin of the receptors is a man between 70 and 80 years old with acute or convalescent COVID-19.

The chain uses TRBV28 and TRBJ2-3; TRBD1 is a possible D gene (5 bases). Per the germline V gene, CDR1 is MDHEN and CDR2 is SYDVKM. Deletions cut 5 bases from V and 6 bases from J, with 12 bases between. This CDR3 has 13 amino acids. This CDR3 is CASSPDTRDTQYF. In nucleotides, the CDR3 is TGTGCCAGCAGTCCGGACACCCGGGATACGCAGTATTTT.

V gene TRBV7-9 combines with J gene TRBJ2-7, with D perhaps TRBD1 (5 bases). In germline, CDR1 is SEHNR, CDR2 FQNEAQ (reference sequence). Trimming took off 2 bases at V and 2 bases at J, with 13 bases between the two ends. This CDR3 comprises 15 residues. The CDR3 is CASSLLGASTYEQYF. The CDR3 nucleotides read TGTGCCAGCAGCTTACTAGGGGCTTCAACCTACGAGCAGTACTTC.

The V and J genes are TRBV21-1 and TRBJ1-5; the DNA was not used to check the table's D call, TRBD1. TRBV21-1 is a documented pseudogene. This CDR3 has 13 amino acids. CDR3 coding DNA: TGTGCCAGCAGCGCCAGTGTGGGCCAGCCCCAGCATTTT. It yields the protein CASSASVGQPQHF.

The V and J genes are TRBV5-1 and TRBJ2-1; 7 bases align to TRBD2. The germline V gene encodes CDR1 SGHRS and CDR2 YFSETQ. The CDR3 has 15 amino acids. Trimming took 4 bases from V and 3 from J; bases not matched to a gene: 7. The CDR3 is CASSPGSGIYNEQFF. The CDR3 nucleotides read TGCGCCAGCAGCCCCGGAAGCGGGATCTACAATGAGCAGTTCTTC.

This clone was counted only a few times. The CDR3 DNA reads TGTGCCAGCAGTTTACCCGGGCGGGCTGGAAACACCATATATTTT. This codes for CASSLPGRAGNTIYF. The genes are TRBV27 and TRBJ1-3; D is undetermined. The V and J ends lost 2 bases and 2 bases respectively, with 10 bases between them. The V gene's germline CDR1 is MNHEY and CDR2 SMNVEV (reference sequence). The CDR3 totals 15 residues.

The CDR3: CASSPFPDRETANYGYTF. CDR3 nucleotide sequence: TGCGCCAGCAGCCCATTCCCCGACCGGGAAACGGCTAACTATGGCTACACCTTC. The chain links TRBV5-1 to TRBJ1-2, with D unresolved. Trimming removed 4 bases from V and 0 bases from J, with 22 bases in between. There are 18 residues in the CDR3. The V gene's germline CDR1 is SGHRS and CDR2 YFSETQ.

The chain joins TRBV19 to TRBJ2-3; 7 bases fit TRBD2. Trimming at V came to 5 bases and at J to 3 bases, leaving 11 bases not matched to a gene. The CDR3 is 16 amino acids. Per germline, CDR1 LNHDA and CDR2 SQIVND (reference sequence). The CDR3 nucleotides read TGTGCCAGTAGTGACCCCTTGGGGGGGGGAACAGATACGCAGTATTTT. Protein sequence: CASSDPLGGGTDTQYF. The whole variable domain, filled in from reference TRBV19 and TRBJ2-3, reads DGGITQSPKYLFRKEGQNVTLSCEQNLNHDAMYWYRQDPGQGLRLIYYSQIVNDFQKGDIAEGYSVSREKKESFPLTVTSAQKNPTAFYLCASSDPLGGGTDTQYFGPGTRLTVL.

This chain joins TRBV19 and TRBJ1-5; 9 bases fit TRBD1. Germline trimming cut 5 bases from V and 3 bases from J; bases unmatched to any gene: 14. The CDR3 has 18 amino acids. From germline, CDR1 is LNHDA and CDR2 SQIVND (reference sequence). CDR3 loop: CASSSLTTGGMDNQPQHF. The DNA for the CDR3 is TGTGCCAGTAGTTCTCTTACGACAGGGGGGATGGACAATCAGCCCCAGCATTTT.

The genes are TRBV3-1 (or the pseudogene TRBV3-2) and TRBJ1-6; no clear D gene. Germline assignment: CDR1 LGHDT and CDR2 YNNKEL (reference sequence). The CDR3 is 13 amino acids. The ends were cut back, 0 bases at V and 6 bases at J, with 3 bases in the middle. The CDR3 sequence: CASSQDSNSPLHF. The CDR3 nucleotides are TGTGCCAGCAGCCAAGACAGTAATTCACCCCTCCACTTT.

The CDR3 reads CASSAITTGVTEAFF. The DNA of the CDR3 is TGTGCCAGCAGTGCCATAACCACAGGGGTTACTGAAGCTTTCTTT. The chain employs TRBV6-2 or TRBV6-3 and TRBJ1-1, with 7 bases aligning to TRBD1. V gave up 5 bases and J gave up 5 bases; unmatched junction bases: 11. CDR3 size: 15 residues. CDR1 is MNHEY and CDR2 is SVGEGT in the germline V gene.

This clone is a singleton in its sample. The chain has TRBV3-1 (or the pseudogene TRBV3-2) and TRBJ1-1, with D maybe TRBD1 (6 bases). V dropped 6 bases and J dropped 0 bases, with 11 bases sitting between them. CDR1 LGHDT and CDR2 YNNKEL come from the germline V gene (reference sequence). The length of the CDR3 is 14 residues. CDR3 DNA: TGTGCCAGCAGACAACAGGGAATGAACACTGAAGCTTTCTTT. Protein: CASRQQGMNTEAFF.

The rearrangement uses TRBV11-3 and TRBJ2-7; D may be TRBD1 (6 bases). The CDR3 is 17 residues long. Germline assignment: CDR1 SGHNT and CDR2 YENEEA. V was pared by 5 bases and J by 2 bases, with 22 bases between. The CDR3 loop is CASSKASRGQTTYEQYF. The CDR3 DNA follows: TGTGCCAGCAGCAAAGCTTCGAGAGGACAGACTACCTACGAGCAGTACTTC.

V is TRBV2 and J is TRBJ1-5, with 11 positions matching TRBD1. The germline V gene encodes CDR1 SNHLY and CDR2 FYNNEI. This CDR3 region has 15 residues. V lost 7 bases and J lost 2; bases outside the gene matches: 4. Here the CDR3 DNA reads TGTGCCAGCAATCCGGGACAGGGGGGCAATCAGCCCCAGCATTTT. Protein: CASNPGQGGNQPQHF.

This clone was picked up many times. The V call is TRBV28, the J call TRBJ2-2; the D gene is possibly TRBD1 (6 bases). The germline CDR1 and CDR2 sequences are MDHEN and SYDVKM. The CDR3 runs to 15 residues. Trimming shortened V by 6 bases and J by 4 bases, and 15 bases separated the two germline ends. In DNA form, the CDR3 reads TGTGCCAGCAGCACATCGGGACAACTCACCGGGGAGCTGTTTTTT. Translated, it gives CASSTSGQLTGELFF.

Only a few counts were recorded for this clone. The V call is TRBV6-2 or TRBV6-3, the J call TRBJ2-1; 10 nucleotides line up with TRBD2. This CDR3 has 18 amino acids. The V gene end was trimmed by 0 bases and the J gene end by 6 bases; junction bases not matched to a gene: 11. CDR1 and CDR2 from the germline V gene are MNHEY and SVGEGT. CDR3 region: CASSYSSSGRARGNEQFF. As DNA, the CDR3 is TGTGCCAGCAGTTACTCATCCAGCGGGAGGGCCAGGGGCAATGAGCAGTTCTTC.

CDR3 nucleotide sequence: TGTGCCAGCAGTGAGCTCCGGGACAGGGGGACTTTCTTT. The encoded protein is CASSELRDRGTFF. The genes are TRBV6-1 and TRBJ1-1; 11 bases are a match to TRBD1. The CDR3 runs to 13 residues. The germline V gene has CDR1 MNHNS and CDR2 SASEGT. The ends lost 3 bases at V and 12 bases at J; junction bases unmatched: 6.

This chain joins TRBV5-4 and TRBJ1-2, with no clear D. Germline CDR1 SGHNT, CDR2 YYREEE (reference sequence). CDR3 length equals 13 residues. V lost 0 bases and J lost 1, with 4 bases in between. The CDR3 region has the DNA TGTGCCAGCAGCTTGGACGGTAACTATGGCTACACCTTC. Translation gives CASSLDGNYGYTF.

The chain is built from TRBV6-4 and TRBJ1-2, with 8 bases aligning to TRBD1. The CDR3 loop spans 14 amino acids. After removal of 6 bases from V and 8 bases from J, the junction contained 11 bases not matched to a gene. In germline, CDR1 is MRHNA, CDR2 SNTAGT. The CDR3 DNA follows: TGTGCCAGCAGCGACCCAAGCGGACAGGGAGGCTACACCTTC. Its protein product is CASSDPSGQGGYTF.

This chain uses TRBV4-1 with TRBJ2-7, with D tentatively TRBD2 (6 bases). The CDR3 runs 15 residues. The germline gives CDR1 MGHRA, CDR2 YSYEKL. Trimming removed 1 base from V and 2 bases from J, with 12 bases in between. CDR3: CASSQAPGLAYEQYF. The CDR3 DNA reads TGCGCCAGCAGCCAAGCGCCGGGACTTGCCTACGAGCAGTACTTC.

V is TRBV19 and J is TRBJ2-3; 9 nucleotides match TRBD1. The ends lost 7 bases at V and 2 bases at J; junction bases unmatched: 7. Germline CDR1 is LNHDA and CDR2 is SQIVND (reference sequence). The CDR3 is 15 amino acids. This CDR3 is CASKAGQGYTDTQYF. The CDR3 bases are TGTGCCAGTAAAGCGGGACAGGGCTACACAGATACGCAGTATTTT. Together with reference TRBV19 and TRBJ2-3, the CDR3 gives the full variable domain: DGGITQSPKYLFRKEGQNVTLSCEQNLNHDAMYWYRQDPGQGLRLIYYSQIVNDFQKGDIAEGYSVSREKKESFPLTVTSAQKNPTAFYLCASKAGQGYTDTQYFGPGTRLTVL.

The rearrangement joins TRBV5-6 to TRBJ2-7, with D hard to call. Germline V gene lookup returns CDR1 SGHDT and CDR2 YYEEEE. The V end was cut by 0 bases, the J end by 0 bases, with 7 bases between. This CDR3 has 14 residues. CDR3 sequence: CASSLVGGSYEQYF. DNA for the CDR3: TGTGCCAGCAGCTTGGTTGGCGGCTCCTACGAGCAGTACTTC.

V and J are TRBV28 and TRBJ2-7, with D possibly being TRBD2 (7 bases). Trimming shortened V by 8 bases and J by 3 bases, and 11 bases separated the two germline ends. The germline V gene encodes CDR1 MDHEN and CDR2 SYDVKM. CDR3 size: 12 residues. For the CDR3, the DNA is TGTGCCAGCTTAAGGGGGGGCTACGAGCAGTACTTC. Protein product: CASLRGGYEQYF.

CDR3 region: CASSFQQGAPGNTIYF. CDR3 in DNA: TGTGCCAGCAGCTTTCAACAGGGGGCGCCGGGAAACACCATATATTTT. The chain employs TRBV2 and TRBJ1-3, with TRBD1 matching over 9 bases. This CDR3 has 16 amino acids. The ends lost 6 bases at V and 4 bases at J; junction bases unmatched: 10. Germline assignment: CDR1 SNHLY and CDR2 FYNNEI.

This clone was detected only once. The CDR3 loop reads CASSPTGTGADEQYF. The CDR3 bases are TGTGCCAGCAGCCCGACCGGGACAGGGGCGGACGAGCAGTACTTC. The chain employs TRBV7-2 and TRBJ2-7, with 10 positions matching TRBD1. Germline assignment: CDR1 SGHTA and CDR2 FQGNSA. This CDR3 has 15 residues. V lost 5 bases to trimming and J lost 5 bases; unmatched junction nucleotides: 9.

The chain combines TRBV10-1 with TRBJ1-2; D gene uncertain. Per germline, CDR1 WNHNN and CDR2 SYGVQD (reference sequence). CDR3 length: 16 amino acids. V was pared by 2 bases and J by 1 base, with 14 bases between. As DNA, the CDR3 is TGCGCCAGCAGTGAGGCCGGCAGGTCACTTAACTATGGCTACACCTTC. Residues: CASSEAGRSLNYGYTF.

This clone showed up just a few times. V gene TRBV5-1 combines with J gene TRBJ2-3; TRBD2 aligns across 8 bases. CDR1 is SGHRS, CDR2 YFSETQ, per germline. This CDR3 contains 15 residues. Trimming took 4 bases from V and 4 from J; bases not matched to a gene: 8. The CDR3 bases are TGCGCCAGCAGCCTTCGGGGGGGAGGTGCAGATACGCAGTATTTT. This gives the protein CASSLRGGGADTQYF.

V is TRBV5-1 and J is TRBJ1-1; 11 bases map to TRBD1. Germline CDR1 reads SGHRS; CDR2 reads YFSETQ. V trimming: 4 bases; J trimming: 5 bases; junction bases outside the gene matches: 10. This CDR3 contains 16 residues. The CDR3 reads CASSPQDRGQRTEAFF. The CDR3 nucleotides are TGCGCCAGCAGCCCGCAGGACAGGGGGCAGAGAACTGAAGCTTTCTTT.

The chain links TRBV19 to TRBJ1-5; D is unresolved. The CDR3 loop spans 15 amino acids. V was cut by 0 bases and J by 0 bases, with 6 bases left in between. Germline V gene sequence: CDR1 LNHDA, CDR2 SQIVND (reference sequence). The CDR3 DNA is TGTGCCAGTAGTATAGACGGTTATAGCAATCAGCCCCAGCATTTT. It yields the protein CASSIDGYSNQPQHF.